This is a list of T cell receptor beta chains from one sample in a study of PD-L1 blockade in urothelial cancer. Repertoires were generated with immunoSEQ multiplex PCR, while TCRdb's copy carries only in-frame clones and drops some. The sample has 100,000 or so clones; 70% to 90% are singletons. Sequences were derived from PBMCs, sampled around atezolizumab (anti-PD-L1) treatment. These receptors originate from a man aged 45-60 years with urothelial cancer. Both conserved end residues are part of each CDR3. D genes are given only for firm matches. Some rows have no size entry. The others give once, few or many, or a class for an expanded clone.

clone_size	d_call	cdr3_length	v_call	j_call	cdr3_nt	cdr3_aa
-	-	14	TRBV5-6	TRBJ1-2	TGTGCCAGCAGCTTCCCGCAGGGTGTGTATGGCTACACCTTC	CASSFPQGVYGYTF
-	-	14	TRBV6-5	TRBJ2-7	TGTGCCAGCAGTTTAGGGGAGGTGTCCTCCGAGCAGTACTTC	CASSLGEVSSEQYF
few	-	11	TRBV7-2	TRBJ2-1	TGTGCCAGCAGCTTAAATGGCCCGCAGTTCTTC	CASSLNGPQFF
few	TRBD2	15	TRBV19	TRBJ2-2	TGTGCCAGTAGTCCGGGTAGCGGGAGTTACGGGGAGCTGTTTTTT	CASSPGSGSYGELFF
once	-	12	TRBV30	TRBJ2-1	TGTGCCTGGAGTGTGCAAGCATATGAGCAGTTCTTC	CAWSVQAYEQFF
-	-	13	TRBV2	TRBJ1-6	TGTGCCAGCGAGGCAAGAGGAGTTTCACCCCTCCACTTT	CASEARGVSPLHF
-	TRBD2	12	TRBV28	TRBJ2-7	TGTGCCAGCAGAGGACTAGCGGGCGAGCAGTACTTC	CASRGLAGEQYF
-	TRBD2	18	TRBV18	TRBJ2-1	TGTGCCAGCTCAACTACTAGCGGGAGGGCCGTCTCCTACAATGAGCAGTTCTTC	CASSTTSGRAVSYNEQFF
once	TRBD1	16	TRBV10-3	TRBJ2-5	TGTGCCATCAGTTCCGGACAGGCGGAAGCCCAAGAGACCCAGTACTTC	CAISSGQAEAQETQYF
-	TRBD2	13	TRBV5-1	TRBJ2-5	TGCGCCAGTAGCGGGAGCGCGGAGGAGACCCAGTACTTC	CASSGSAEETQYF
-	TRBD1	13	TRBV18	TRBJ1-4	TGTGCCAGTTCACAGGGGTTTGGTGAAAAACTGTTTTTT	CASSQGFGEKLFF
-	-	14	TRBV29-1	TRBJ2-7	TGCAGCGTAGCTTGGGAGTATCGCTCCTACGAGCAGTACTTC	CSVAWEYRSYEQYF
-	TRBD2	16	TRBV7-2	TRBJ2-7	TGTGCCAGCAGCCCGACGGGGGGGACTAGGGGCTACGAGCAGTACTTC	CASSPTGGTRGYEQYF
-	-	13	TRBV11-2	TRBJ2-7	TGTGCCAGCAGCACCCTGGACTCCACCCAGCAGTACTTC	CASSTLDSTQQYF
-	TRBD2	17	TRBV15	TRBJ2-1	TGTGCCACCAGCAGAGCTCTAGCGGGAGAGTTTTACAATGAGCAGTTCTTC	CATSRALAGEFYNEQFF
-	TRBD1	14	TRBV6-1	TRBJ1-1	TGTGCCAGCAGAAGGGGACAGGGGGCGGGCGGAGCTTTCTTT	CASRRGQGAGGAFF
-	-	12	TRBV14	TRBJ2-5	TGTGCCAGCAGCCAAGGTTTTAAGACCCAGTACTTC	CASSQGFKTQYF
-	TRBD1	17	TRBV5-1	TRBJ2-2	TGCGCCAGCAGTTCCACGCCGGGACAGGGGCCCACCGGGGAGCTGTTTTTT	CASSSTPGQGPTGELFF
-	-	14	TRBV2	TRBJ2-2	TGTGCCAGCAGCGTTTCCGGGAACACCGGGGAGCTGTTTTTT	CASSVSGNTGELFF
-	TRBD1	17	TRBV25-1	TRBJ2-5	TGTGCCAGCAGTGAGCTCGTGACAGGGGGATACCAAGAGACCCAGTACTTC	CASSELVTGGYQETQYF
-	-	14	TRBV5-1	TRBJ2-2	TGCGCCAGCAGCTTAACAGGGACCACCGGGGAGCTGTTTTTT	CASSLTGTTGELFF
-	TRBD2	13	TRBV6-6	TRBJ2-7	TGTGCCAGCAGTTACGGGGCGGGGGTCGAGCAGTACTTC	CASSYGAGVEQYF
-	TRBD2	14	TRBV5-4	TRBJ2-4	TGTGCCAGCAGCCGGGACTATACCAAAAACATTCAGTACTTC	CASSRDYTKNIQYF
-	TRBD1	14	TRBV6-5	TRBJ1-2	TGTGCCAGCAGTTTAGCGACAGGGGGGTATGGCTACACCTTC	CASSLATGGYGYTF